Sequencing of this T cell receptor (beta chain) was carried out in a study of blood T cell repertoires in COVID-19. Self-reported history from a screening survey and questionnaire set each donor's cohort. Exposed participants came across a COVID-19 case within 2 weeks before study entry. Sequenced by immunoSEQ multiplex PCR; TCRdb stores in-frame clones only, minus some. Here the sample spans approximately 380,000 clones, 91% being singletons. Trimming stripped 2 bases from V and 6 bases from J, with 8 bases between. The CDR3 has 13 amino acids. The receptor was isolated from a woman aged 40 to 50 who had been exposed to COVID-19. The sequencing input was PBMCs or T cells enriched from blood (not recorded which). This chain connects TRBV12-3 or TRBV12-4 to TRBJ1-5; D is perhaps TRBD1 (5 bases). The CDR3 loop is CASSLRGIQPQHF. Written as DNA, the CDR3 is TGTGCCAGCAGTTTACGGGGGATTCAGCCCCAGCATTTT.